These T cell receptor beta chains were read from a single sample in a study of CD8 T cells in Susac syndrome. TCRdb called the immunoSEQ multiplex PCR reads again in MiXCR, with one record for every CDR3 protein. Here the sample spans approximately 90,000 distinct CDR3 sequences, roughly 91% being singletons. What was sequenced was CD8+ T cells from PBMCs. The source of these receptors is a human donor in good health. Each CDR3 is given with its conserved first and last residue. The D gene is left open where the match is weak. Clone size appears in some rows only: once, few, many, or a class for an expanded clone.

V: TRBV29-1; size: NA; length: 11; D: NA; J: TRBJ1-3; CDR3: CSVRDGNTIYF; DNA: TGCAGCGTACGAGATGGAAACACCATATATTTT
V: TRBV7-8; size: once; length: 16; D: NA; J: TRBJ2-5; CDR3: CASSSPAGAIQETQYF; DNA: TGTGCCAGCAGCTCCCCGGCGGGGGCGATACAAGAGACCCAGTACTTC
V: TRBV13; size: NA; length: 15; D: TRBD1; J: TRBJ2-7; CDR3: CASSGGQGGVYEQYF; DNA: TGTGCCAGCAGCGGGGGACAGGGAGGGGTCTACGAGCAGTACTTC
V: TRBV5-1; size: NA; length: 15; D: NA; J: TRBJ2-7; CDR3: CASSLRAGSNYEQYF; DNA: TGCGCCAGCAGCTTGAGAGCAGGGAGCAACTACGAGCAGTACTTC
V: TRBV7-2; size: NA; length: 16; D: TRBD1; J: TRBJ1-2; CDR3: CASTPVGTGGLYGYTF; DNA: TGTGCCAGCACCCCGGTAGGGACAGGGGGCCTCTATGGCTACACCTTC
V: TRBV12-5; size: NA; length: 18; D: NA; J: TRBJ2-3; CDR3: CASGLVVFESAHPDTQYF; DNA: TGTGCTAGTGGTTTGGTAGTTTTCGAGTCGGCTCACCCAGATACGCAGTATTTT
V: TRBV4-1; size: NA; length: 18; D: TRBD2; J: TRBJ2-2; CDR3: CASRASGGFATNTGELFF; DNA: TGCGCCAGCCGGGCTAGCGGGGGGTTCGCGACGAACACCGGGGAGCTGTTTTTT
V: TRBV5-1; size: NA; length: 14; D: NA; J: TRBJ2-5; CDR3: CASSLVTGSETQYF; DNA: TGCGCCAGCAGCTTGGTAACAGGGTCAGAGACCCAGTACTTC
V: TRBV20-1; size: NA; length: 13; D: TRBD1; J: TRBJ2-7; CDR3: CSYNDRVNDEQYF; DNA: TGCAGTTATAACGACAGGGTTAACGACGAGCAGTACTTC
V: TRBV6-1; size: once; length: 14; D: NA; J: TRBJ2-7; CDR3: CASSEAGINYEQYF; DNA: TGTGCCAGCAGTGAAGCGGGGATAAACTACGAGCAGTACTTC
V: TRBV2; size: once; length: 12; D: TRBD1; J: TRBJ1-4; CDR3: CASRDRNEKLFF; DNA: TGTGCCAGCAGGGACAGGAACGAAAAACTGTTTTTT
V: TRBV2; size: NA; length: 14; D: TRBD1; J: TRBJ2-5; CDR3: CASRDRGIQETQYF; DNA: TGTGCCAGCAGGGACAGGGGGATCCAAGAGACCCAGTACTTC
V: TRBV2; size: NA; length: 14; D: TRBD1; J: TRBJ2-7; CDR3: CASSPTGTGAEQYF; DNA: TGTGCCAGCAGCCCCACCGGGACAGGGGCCGAGCAGTACTTC
V: TRBV20-1; size: NA; length: 14; D: TRBD1; J: TRBJ2-7; CDR3: CSAPSTGGVFEQYF; DNA: TGCAGTGCTCCATCGACAGGGGGCGTTTTCGAGCAGTACTTC
V: TRBV29-1; size: once; length: 14; D: NA; J: TRBJ1-3; CDR3: CSVDSEGFGNTIYF; DNA: TGCAGCGTCGACAGCGAGGGATTCGGAAACACCATATATTTT
V: TRBV18; size: NA; length: 15; D: NA; J: TRBJ2-7; CDR3: CASSPSRFSSYEQYF; DNA: TGTGCCAGCTCACCATCCCGCTTCAGCTCCTACGAGCAGTACTTC
V: TRBV6-6; size: once; length: 11; D: NA; J: TRBJ1-2; CDR3: CASQQGAGYTF; DNA: TGTGCCAGCCAACAGGGAGCTGGCTACACCTTC
V: TRBV20-1; size: NA; length: 13; D: NA; J: TRBJ1-2; CDR3: CSARPPDFYGYTF; DNA: TGCAGTGCTAGGCCTCCGGACTTCTATGGCTACACCTTC
V: TRBV5-1; size: NA; length: 14; D: NA; J: TRBJ1-6; CDR3: CASSLADRGSPLHF; DNA: TGCGCCAGCAGCTTGGCCGACAGAGGATCACCCCTCCACTTT
V: TRBV29-1; size: NA; length: 14; D: NA; J: TRBJ1-2; CDR3: CSVEESQGLYGYTF; DNA: TGCAGCGTTGAAGAGTCGCAGGGCCTCTATGGCTACACCTTC
V: TRBV6-1; size: NA; length: 16; D: NA; J: TRBJ2-4; CDR3: CASSEVFVQAKNIQYF; DNA: TGTGCCAGCAGTGAAGTTTTCGTCCAAGCCAAAAACATTCAGTACTTC
V: TRBV7-9; size: NA; length: 16; D: NA; J: TRBJ2-6; CDR3: CASSHPRGSGANVLTF; DNA: TGTGCCAGCAGCCACCCTAGGGGTTCCGGGGCCAACGTCCTGACTTTC
V: TRBV19; size: once; length: 13; D: NA; J: TRBJ1-1; CDR3: CASSIAGITEAFF; DNA: TGTGCCAGTAGTATAGCCGGGATCACTGAAGCTTTCTTT
V: TRBV4-1; size: NA; length: 15; D: TRBD2; J: TRBJ2-3; CDR3: CASSQVGTSEDTQYF; DNA: TGCGCCAGCAGCCAAGTTGGGACTAGCGAAGATACGCAGTATTTT
V: TRBV6-6; size: once; length: 12; D: NA; J: TRBJ2-2; CDR3: CASSFLSGELFF; DNA: TGTGCCAGCAGTTTTCTTTCTGGGGAGCTGTTTTTT
V: TRBV6-5; size: NA; length: 17; D: NA; J: TRBJ2-5; CDR3: CASSYDAEAYLQETQYF; DNA: TGTGCCAGCAGTTACGATGCTGAGGCATACCTTCAAGAGACCCAGTACTTC
V: TRBV3-1; size: NA; length: 14; D: NA; J: TRBJ2-1; CDR3: CASSYGGGLDEQFF; DNA: TGTGCCAGCTCCTATGGGGGGGGCTTGGATGAGCAGTTCTTC
V: TRBV7-2; size: NA; length: 16; D: TRBD2; J: TRBJ2-5; CDR3: CASSLARGGTQETQYF; DNA: TGTGCCAGCAGCTTAGCACGCGGGGGGACCCAAGAGACCCAGTACTTC
V: TRBV2; size: NA; length: 14; D: TRBD1; J: TRBJ2-6; CDR3: CASRDRGRANVLTF; DNA: TGTGCCAGCAGAGACAGGGGCCGGGCCAACGTCCTGACTTTC
V: TRBV18; size: once; length: 15; D: NA; J: TRBJ1-2; CDR3: CASSPGRGNYYGYTF; DNA: TGTGCCAGCTCACCAGGACGGGGTAACTACTATGGCTACACCTTC
V: TRBV20-1; size: NA; length: 13; D: TRBD2; J: TRBJ2-5; CDR3: CSGRAGGAETQYF; DNA: TGCAGTGGCCGAGCGGGGGGGGCAGAGACCCAGTACTTC
V: TRBV6-5; size: NA; length: 14; D: NA; J: TRBJ1-5; CDR3: CASSYGGENQPQHF; DNA: TGTGCCAGCAGTTACGGAGGGGAAAATCAGCCCCAGCATTTT
V: TRBV29-1; size: NA; length: 16; D: TRBD2; J: TRBJ2-7; CDR3: CSVRLLDREGGYEQYF; DNA: TGCAGCGTTCGGCTTTTGGACCGGGAGGGAGGCTACGAGCAGTACTTC
V: TRBV5-6; size: NA; length: 14; D: TRBD1; J: TRBJ1-5; CDR3: CASSFGQGTQPQHF; DNA: TGTGCCAGCAGCTTTGGACAGGGCACTCAGCCCCAGCATTTT
V: TRBV20-1; size: NA; length: 16; D: NA; J: TRBJ2-6; CDR3: CSARAGRSSGANVLTF; DNA: TGCAGTGCTAGAGCGGGACGGAGCTCTGGGGCCAACGTCCTGACTTTC
V: TRBV5-4; size: NA; length: 16; D: TRBD1; J: TRBJ1-5; CDR3: CASSPRDRGYNQPQHF; DNA: TGTGCCAGCAGCCCCCGGGACAGGGGGTACAATCAGCCCCAGCATTTT
V: TRBV12-3/TRBV12-4; size: NA; length: 13; D: NA; J: TRBJ1-4; CDR3: CATLEAVNEKLFF; DNA: TGTGCCACCTTAGAGGCAGTTAATGAAAAACTGTTTTTT
V: TRBV7-9; size: NA; length: 16; D: NA; J: TRBJ1-4; CDR3: CASSFREGSTNEKLFF; DNA: TGTGCCAGCAGCTTCCGGGAGGGGTCAACTAATGAAAAACTGTTTTTT
V: TRBV6-1; size: NA; length: 11; D: NA; J: TRBJ1-2; CDR3: CASRNYYGYTF; DNA: TGTGCCAGCAGGAACTACTATGGCTACACCTTC
V: TRBV5-6; size: NA; length: 16; D: NA; J: TRBJ2-7; CDR3: CASSPIGTAGSYEQYF; DNA: TGTGCCAGCAGCCCGATTGGGACAGCGGGATCCTACGAGCAGTACTTC
V: TRBV3-1; size: NA; length: 19; D: TRBD2; J: TRBJ2-2; CDR3: CASSQETSGSLPNTGELFF; DNA: TGTGCCAGCAGCCAAGAAACTAGCGGGTCCCTTCCGAACACCGGGGAGCTGTTTTTT
V: TRBV7-9; size: NA; length: 14; D: NA; J: TRBJ2-7; CDR3: CASSLVGRGYEQYF; DNA: TGTGCCAGCAGCTTAGTGGGCAGGGGCTACGAGCAGTACTTC
V: TRBV4-1; size: NA; length: 16; D: NA; J: TRBJ2-3; CDR3: CASTARGSTSTDTQYF; DNA: TGCGCCAGCACCGCGAGAGGGTCAACTAGCACAGATACGCAGTATTTT
V: TRBV24-1; size: few; length: 16; D: TRBD2; J: TRBJ2-1; CDR3: CATSDSGTSGANEQFF; DNA: TGTGCCACCAGTGATTCGGGGACTAGCGGGGCCAATGAGCAGTTCTTC
V: TRBV19; size: NA; length: 15; D: TRBD1; J: TRBJ1-2; CDR3: CASSIPTGWNYGYTF; DNA: TGTGCCAGTAGTATCCCGACAGGGTGGAACTATGGCTACACCTTC
V: TRBV7-6; size: few; length: 14; D: NA; J: TRBJ2-2; CDR3: CASSLGSGTGELFF; DNA: TGTGCCAGCAGCTTAGGTTCGGGCACCGGGGAGCTGTTTTTT
V: TRBV5-1; size: NA; length: 12; D: NA; J: TRBJ2-1; CDR3: CASSEGFGEQFF; DNA: TGCGCCAGCAGCGAGGGTTTTGGTGAGCAGTTCTTC
V: TRBV7-9; size: NA; length: 16; D: TRBD2; J: TRBJ2-7; CDR3: CASSPRGAGGSYEQYF; DNA: TGTGCCAGCAGCCCTCGGGGAGCGGGGGGCTCCTACGAGCAGTACTTC
V: TRBV5-1; size: NA; length: 14; D: NA; J: TRBJ1-2; CDR3: CASSLSTGLSGYTF; DNA: TGCGCCAGCAGCTTGTCAACGGGGCTCTCGGGCTACACCTTC
V: TRBV29-1; size: once; length: 13; D: NA; J: TRBJ2-7; CDR3: CSARDRSSYEQYF; DNA: TGCAGCGCACGGGACCGGAGCTCCTACGAGCAGTACTTC
V: TRBV3-1; size: NA; length: 15; D: NA; J: TRBJ1-2; CDR3: CASSDPAYSLRGYTF; DNA: TGTGCCAGCAGCGACCCAGCATACAGCCTACGGGGCTACACCTTC
V: TRBV6-4; size: once; length: 15; D: NA; J: TRBJ2-1; CDR3: CASSAETQGSNEQFF; DNA: TGTGCCAGCAGTGCGGAGACTCAGGGGTCAAATGAGCAGTTCTTC
V: TRBV7-3; size: NA; length: 15; D: NA; J: TRBJ2-5; CDR3: CASSLNRGIQETQYF; DNA: TGTGCCAGCAGCTTAAATCGGGGGATTCAAGAGACCCAGTACTTC
V: TRBV19; size: NA; length: 16; D: TRBD2; J: TRBJ2-1; CDR3: CASSIIAGSPYNEQFF; DNA: TGTGCCAGTAGTATTATAGCGGGGTCCCCCTACAATGAGCAGTTCTTC
V: TRBV9; size: NA; length: 17; D: NA; J: TRBJ2-5; CDR3: CASSVGLDQGGEETQYF; DNA: TGTGCCAGCAGCGTAGGGTTGGATCAGGGGGGAGAGGAGACCCAGTACTTC